The 7 T cell receptor beta chains below come from one sample, sequenced in a study of regulatory T cells in long-lasting Graves disease listed by TCRdb under 2021. The sample's time point label is to be understood as: newly diagnosed GD, antithyroid drugs for less than 3 months. For both TCR sequencing and RNA sequencing, RNA was extracted from PBMCs using TRIzol. The library was obtained by multiplex PCR. The sequencing machine was an Illumina HiSeq 4000. TCR beta libraries were built with iRepertoire HTBI primers and Arm-PCR amplification of CDR3 regions. The raw public data were reprocessed by TCRdb itself: fastp quality trimming at Q25, MiXCR clonotype calling, in-frame beta chains only. Every CDR3 protein is listed once, alongside the most common genes and DNA of its rows. Here the sample has around 400,000 distinct CDR3 sequences; over 9.5% occur a single time. The ten largest account for 15% to 20% of the sample.

The same specimen was also included in a second study, on T cells in Graves' hyperthyroidism and ophthalmopathy.

Sequencing was performed on peripheral blood mononuclear cells (PBMCs), taken at new diagnosis, from a patient treated with antithyroid drugs. These receptor sequences come from a woman under 30 with Graves disease. Donor details come from another sample of the same person, matched by shared clones.

This clonotype was counted a few times. This rearrangement joins TRBV20-1 to TRBJ1-1; TRBD1 is a possible D gene (6 bases). V lost 5 bases to trimming and J lost 0 bases, with 19 bases between them. CDR1 DFQATT and CDR2 SNEGSKA come from the germline V gene (reference sequence). The CDR3 spans 16 residues. CDR3 region: CSARRYPGHLNTEAFF. In DNA, the CDR3 is TGCAGTGCTCGACGCTACCCGGGACACTTGAACACTGAAGCTTTCTTT.

Ten or more counts support this clonotype. CDR3 sequence (DNA): TGCAGTGCTAAATCCTGGACAGGACTCATCTACCGCAATCAGCCCCAGCATTTT. Amino acids: CSAKSWTGLIYRNQPQHF. This chain connects TRBV20-1 to TRBJ1-5, with TRBD1 matching 7 bases. There are 18 residues in the CDR3. Unmatched junction bases numbered 17, after V lost 4 bases and J lost 2 bases. Germline CDR1 is DFQATT and CDR2 is SNEGSKA (reference sequence).

This clonotype has only one observation. A read error may be the cause here, since a much bigger clone is one base away. The chain couples TRBV6-2 or TRBV6-3 to TRBJ1-1; the D gene is possibly TRBD1 (6 bases). CDR1 is MNHEY and CDR2 is SVGEGT in the germline V gene. The CDR3 contains 16 residues. V was shortened by 0 bases and J by 1 base, with 12 bases between the two germline ends. In nucleotides, the CDR3 is TGTGCCAGCAGTTACTCGGGGGCCCAACGGAACACTGAAGCTTTCTTT. Protein sequence: CASSYSGAQRNTEAFF.

The sample holds many counts of this clonotype. The chain carries TRBV12-3 or TRBV12-4 and TRBJ2-1; D ambiguous. V was trimmed by 5 bases and J by 10 bases, leaving 9 bases between them. The CDR3 has 11 amino acids. CDR3 bases: TGTGCCAGCAGTCTATATGAGGAGCAGTTCTTC. Translated, it gives CASSLYEEQFF.

The chain combines TRBV7-9 with TRBJ2-2, with D possibly being TRBD1 (6 bases). From germline, CDR1 is SEHNR and CDR2 FQNEAQ (reference sequence). The V end lost 5 bases, the J end lost 5 bases, and 12 bases lay between the germline ends. The CDR3 is made up of 14 amino acids. This CDR3 is CASSETGRTGELFF. In DNA, the CDR3 is TGTGCCAGCAGCGAAACAGGGCGGACCGGGGAGCTGTTTTTT. Full variable domain (rest looked up from reference TRBV7-9 and TRBJ2-2): DTGVSQNPRHKITKRGQNVTFRCDPISEHNRLYWYRQTLGQGPEFLTYFQNEAQLEKSRLLSDRFSAERPKGSFSTLEIQRTEQGDSAMYLCASSETGRTGELFFGEGSRLTVL.

This clonotype has ten or more counts. J is TRBJ2-1 and V is TRBV2; D remains ambiguous. This CDR3 is built from 16 residues. V was pared by 5 bases and J by 14 bases, with 28 bases between. CDR1 and CDR2 (germline): SNHLY, FYNNEI. This CDR3 is CASSLPRDGPYLQEFF. The DNA for the CDR3 is TGTGCCAGCAGTTTACCCCGCGACGGTCCATATCTGCAGGAGTTCTTC.

In its sample, this clonotype was seen many times. The CDR3 region is CSAREGLAGSQETQYF. CDR3 bases: TGCAGTGCTAGAGAAGGACTAGCGGGGTCCCAAGAGACCCAGTACTTC. This rearrangement joins TRBV20-1 to TRBJ2-5, with 12 bases matching TRBD2. This CDR3 comprises 16 residues. The J segment lost 1 base and the V segment lost 0 bases, leaving 3 bases of the junction unmatched. Germline V gene data show CDR1 as DFQATT and CDR2 as SNEGSKA (reference sequence).